This TCR beta chain was documented in a study of blood T cell repertoires in COVID-19. Study-wide background: Samples of COVID-19 (acute and convalescent) were obtained from the United States, Italy and Spain. PBMCs, B-cell-depleted T cells, or T cells provided the cDNA or gDNA that made up the material.

Authors' analysis steps: Reference gene primers were amplified, and this amplification served to estimate nucleated cell counts. Assay used: immunoSEQ multiplex PCR; TCRdb lists only in-frame clones, some missing. Clonal size and the V and J genes are those of that table, whereas D and trimming came from the DNA. The sample shows about 220,000 clones, over 75% of them seen only once. The V end was cut by 4 bases, the J end by 7 bases, with 20 bases between. The CDR3 runs 16 residues. Germline CDR1 is SGHRS and CDR2 is YFSETQ. The genes are TRBV5-1 and TRBJ2-2; TRBD2 is a possible D gene (7 bases). The origin of this receptor is a human donor in a cohort sampled during active COVID-19. What was sequenced was peripheral blood. This chain's CDR3 is CASSPPGGPQGGELFF. The DNA of the CDR3 is TGCGCCAGCAGCCCCCCGGGGGGCCCTCAGGGCGGGGAGCTGTTTTTT.